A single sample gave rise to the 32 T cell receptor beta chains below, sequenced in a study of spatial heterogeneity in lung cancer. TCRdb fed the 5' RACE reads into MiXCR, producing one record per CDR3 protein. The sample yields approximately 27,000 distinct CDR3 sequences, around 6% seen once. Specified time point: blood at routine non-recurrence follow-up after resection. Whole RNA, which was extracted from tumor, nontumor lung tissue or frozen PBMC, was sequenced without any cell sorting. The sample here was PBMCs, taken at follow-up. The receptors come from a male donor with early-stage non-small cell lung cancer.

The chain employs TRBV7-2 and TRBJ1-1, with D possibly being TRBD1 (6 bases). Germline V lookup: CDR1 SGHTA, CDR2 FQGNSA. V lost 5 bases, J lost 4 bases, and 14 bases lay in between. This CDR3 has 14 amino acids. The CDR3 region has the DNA TGTGCCAGCAGCCCGACGGGGGCTCTCACTGAAGCTTTCTTT. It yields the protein CASSPTGALTEAFF.

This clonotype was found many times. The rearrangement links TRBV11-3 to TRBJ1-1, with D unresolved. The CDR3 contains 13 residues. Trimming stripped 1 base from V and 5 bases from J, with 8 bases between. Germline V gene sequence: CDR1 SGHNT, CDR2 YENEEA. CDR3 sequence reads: CASSLGYDTEAFF. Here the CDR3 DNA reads TGTGCCAGCAGCTTAGGGTACGATACTGAAGCTTTCTTT.

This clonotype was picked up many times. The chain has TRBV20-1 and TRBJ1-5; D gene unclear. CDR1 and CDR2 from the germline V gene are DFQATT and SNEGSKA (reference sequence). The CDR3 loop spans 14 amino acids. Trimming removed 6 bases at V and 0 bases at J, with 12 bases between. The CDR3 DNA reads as TGCAGTGCCGAAAACTGGGGTAGCAATCAGCCCCAGCATTTT. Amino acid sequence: CSAENWGSNQPQHF.

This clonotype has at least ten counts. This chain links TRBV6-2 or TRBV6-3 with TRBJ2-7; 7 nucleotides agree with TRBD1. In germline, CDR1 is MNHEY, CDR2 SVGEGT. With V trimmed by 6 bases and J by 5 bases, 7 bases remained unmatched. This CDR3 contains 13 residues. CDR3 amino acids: CASRRITGDEQYF. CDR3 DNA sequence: TGTGCCAGCAGACGGATAACAGGGGACGAGCAGTACTTC.

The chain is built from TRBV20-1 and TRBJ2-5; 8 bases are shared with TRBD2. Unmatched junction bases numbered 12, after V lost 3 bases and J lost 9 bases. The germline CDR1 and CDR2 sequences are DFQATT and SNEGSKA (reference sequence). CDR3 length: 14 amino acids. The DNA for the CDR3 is TGCAGTGCTAGGTCGACTAGCGCGGGCTTGCCCCAGTACTTC. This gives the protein CSARSTSAGLPQYF.

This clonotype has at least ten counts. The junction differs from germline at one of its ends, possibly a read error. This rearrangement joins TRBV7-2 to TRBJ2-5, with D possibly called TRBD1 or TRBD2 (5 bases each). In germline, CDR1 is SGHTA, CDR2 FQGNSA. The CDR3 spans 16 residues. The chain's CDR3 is CASSLDQGPIQEIQYF. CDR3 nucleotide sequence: TGTGCCAGCAGCTTAGACCAGGGACCAATTCAAGAGATCCAGTACTTC.

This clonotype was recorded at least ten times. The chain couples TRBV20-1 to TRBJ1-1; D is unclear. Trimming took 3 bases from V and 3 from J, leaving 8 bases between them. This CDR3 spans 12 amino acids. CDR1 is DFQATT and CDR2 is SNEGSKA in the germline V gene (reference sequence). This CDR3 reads CSASWEHTEAFF. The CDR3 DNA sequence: TGCAGTGCTAGCTGGGAGCACACTGAAGCTTTCTTT.

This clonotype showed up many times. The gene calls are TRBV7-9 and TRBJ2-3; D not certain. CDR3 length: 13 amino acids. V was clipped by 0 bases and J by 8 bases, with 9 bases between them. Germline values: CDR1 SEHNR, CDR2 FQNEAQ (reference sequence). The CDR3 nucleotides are TGTGCCAGCAGCTTAGCGGGGTTGGCTACGCAGTATTTT. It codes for CASSLAGLATQYF.

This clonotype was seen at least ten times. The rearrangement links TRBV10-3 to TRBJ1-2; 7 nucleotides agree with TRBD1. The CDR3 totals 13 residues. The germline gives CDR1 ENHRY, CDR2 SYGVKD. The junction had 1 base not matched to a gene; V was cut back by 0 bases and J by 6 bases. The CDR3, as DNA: TGTGCCATCAGTGAGTCGACAGGGAATGGCTACACCTTC. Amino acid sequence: CAISESTGNGYTF.

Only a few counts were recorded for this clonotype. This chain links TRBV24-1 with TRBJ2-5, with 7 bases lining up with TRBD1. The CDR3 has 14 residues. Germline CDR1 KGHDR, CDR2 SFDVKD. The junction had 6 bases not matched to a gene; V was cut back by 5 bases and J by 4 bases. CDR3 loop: CATSGATGRETQYF. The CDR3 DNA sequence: TGTGCCACCAGTGGTGCGACAGGGAGAGAGACCCAGTACTTC.

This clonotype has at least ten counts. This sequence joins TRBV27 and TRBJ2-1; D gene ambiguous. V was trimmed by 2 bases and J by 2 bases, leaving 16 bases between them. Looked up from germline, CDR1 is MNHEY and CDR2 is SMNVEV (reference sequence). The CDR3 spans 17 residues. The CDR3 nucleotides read TGTGCCAGCAGTTTACCTAACAGACGTTCAGCCTACAATGAGCAGTTCTTC. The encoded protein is CASSLPNRRSAYNEQFF.

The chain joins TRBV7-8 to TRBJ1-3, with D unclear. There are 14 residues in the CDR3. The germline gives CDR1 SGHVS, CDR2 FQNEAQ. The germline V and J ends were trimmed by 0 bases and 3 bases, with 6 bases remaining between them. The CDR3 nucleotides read TGTGCCAGCAGCTTAGCGGGGTTTGGAAACACCATATATTTT. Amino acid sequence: CASSLAGFGNTIYF.

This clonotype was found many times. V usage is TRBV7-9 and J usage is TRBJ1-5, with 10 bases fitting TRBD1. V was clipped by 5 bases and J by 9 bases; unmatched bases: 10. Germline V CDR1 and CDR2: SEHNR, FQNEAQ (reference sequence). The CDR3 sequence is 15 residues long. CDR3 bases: TGTGCCAGCAGCCCGACAGGGGGCGAGGGGAGGCCCCAGCATTTT. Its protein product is CASSPTGGEGRPQHF.

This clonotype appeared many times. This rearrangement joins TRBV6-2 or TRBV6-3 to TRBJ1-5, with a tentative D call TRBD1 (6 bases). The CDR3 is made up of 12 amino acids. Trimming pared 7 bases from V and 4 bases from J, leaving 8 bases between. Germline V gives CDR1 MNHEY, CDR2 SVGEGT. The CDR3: CASKTGNQPQHF. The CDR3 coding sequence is TGTGCCAGCAAAACAGGGAATCAGCCCCAGCATTTT.

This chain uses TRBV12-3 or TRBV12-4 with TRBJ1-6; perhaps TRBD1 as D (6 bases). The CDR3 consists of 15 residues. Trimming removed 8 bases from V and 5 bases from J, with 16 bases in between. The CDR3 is CASSPRTGNNSPLHF. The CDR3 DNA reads TGTGCCAGCTCGCCTAGAACAGGGAATAATTCACCCCTCCACTTT.

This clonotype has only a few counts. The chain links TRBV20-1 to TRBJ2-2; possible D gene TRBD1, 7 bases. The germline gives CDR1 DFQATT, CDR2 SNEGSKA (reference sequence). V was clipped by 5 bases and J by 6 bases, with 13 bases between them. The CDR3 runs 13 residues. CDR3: CSAWAGGPGELFF. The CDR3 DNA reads TGCAGTGCTTGGGCAGGGGGGCCCGGGGAGCTGTTTTTT.

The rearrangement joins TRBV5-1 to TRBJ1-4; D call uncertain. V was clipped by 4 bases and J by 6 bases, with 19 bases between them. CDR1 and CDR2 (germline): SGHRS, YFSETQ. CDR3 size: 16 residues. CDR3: CASSGTADAGYEKLFF. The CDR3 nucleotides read TGCGCCAGCAGCGGAACCGCGGACGCGGGGTATGAAAAACTGTTTTTT.

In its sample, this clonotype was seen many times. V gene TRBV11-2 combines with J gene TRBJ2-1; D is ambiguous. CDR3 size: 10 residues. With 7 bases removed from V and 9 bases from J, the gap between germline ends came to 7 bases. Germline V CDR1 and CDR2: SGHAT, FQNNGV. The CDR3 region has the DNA TGTGCCAGCAATGGCGGTGAGCAGTTCTTC. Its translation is CASNGGEQFF.

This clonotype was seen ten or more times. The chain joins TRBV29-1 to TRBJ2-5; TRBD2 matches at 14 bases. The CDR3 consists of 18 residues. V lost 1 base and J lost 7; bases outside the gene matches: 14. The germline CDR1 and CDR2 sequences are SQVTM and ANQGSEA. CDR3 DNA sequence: TGCAGCGTTGAAGGGACTAGCGGGAGGCTTAGAGGTAGTGGGACCCAGTACTTC. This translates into CSVEGTSGRLRGSGTQYF.

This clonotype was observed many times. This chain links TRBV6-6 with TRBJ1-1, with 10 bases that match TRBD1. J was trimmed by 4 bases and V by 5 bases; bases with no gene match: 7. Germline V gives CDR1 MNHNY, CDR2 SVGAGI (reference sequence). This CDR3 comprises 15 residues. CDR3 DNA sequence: TGTGCCAGCAGTGCCCACGACAGGGGGCTCACTGAAGCTTTCTTT. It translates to CASSAHDRGLTEAFF.

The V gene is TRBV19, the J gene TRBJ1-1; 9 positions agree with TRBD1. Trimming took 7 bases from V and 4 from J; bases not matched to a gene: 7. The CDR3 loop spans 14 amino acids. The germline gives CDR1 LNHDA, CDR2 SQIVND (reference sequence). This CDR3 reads CASTETGGATEAFF. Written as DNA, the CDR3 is TGTGCCAGTACCGAGACAGGGGGGGCCACTGAAGCTTTCTTT.

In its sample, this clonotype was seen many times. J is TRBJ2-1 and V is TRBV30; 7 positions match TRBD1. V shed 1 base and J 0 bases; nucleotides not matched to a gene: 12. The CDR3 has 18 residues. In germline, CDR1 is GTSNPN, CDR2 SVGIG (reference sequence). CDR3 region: CAWSGPRATGSSYNEQFF. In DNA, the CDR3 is TGTGCCTGGAGTGGGCCTCGCGCGACAGGGAGCTCCTACAATGAGCAGTTCTTC.

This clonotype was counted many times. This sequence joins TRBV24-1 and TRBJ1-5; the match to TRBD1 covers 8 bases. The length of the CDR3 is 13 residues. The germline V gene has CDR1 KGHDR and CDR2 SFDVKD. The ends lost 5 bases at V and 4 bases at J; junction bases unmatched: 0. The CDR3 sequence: CATSGTGNQPQHF. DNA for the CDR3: TGTGCCACCAGTGGGACAGGGAATCAGCCCCAGCATTTT.

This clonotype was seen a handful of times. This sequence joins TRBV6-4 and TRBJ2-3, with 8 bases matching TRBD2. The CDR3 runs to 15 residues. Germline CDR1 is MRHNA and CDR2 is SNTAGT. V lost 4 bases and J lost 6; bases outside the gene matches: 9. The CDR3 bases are TGTGCCAGCAGTGCTGAAGCGGGAGAAGCGGATACGCAGTATTTT. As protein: CASSAEAGEADTQYF.

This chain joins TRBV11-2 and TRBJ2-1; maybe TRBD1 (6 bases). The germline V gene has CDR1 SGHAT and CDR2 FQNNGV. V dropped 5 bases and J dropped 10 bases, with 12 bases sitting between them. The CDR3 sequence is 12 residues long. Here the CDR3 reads CASSPTGLEQFF. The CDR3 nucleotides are TGTGCCAGCAGCCCAACAGGGTTGGAGCAGTTCTTC.

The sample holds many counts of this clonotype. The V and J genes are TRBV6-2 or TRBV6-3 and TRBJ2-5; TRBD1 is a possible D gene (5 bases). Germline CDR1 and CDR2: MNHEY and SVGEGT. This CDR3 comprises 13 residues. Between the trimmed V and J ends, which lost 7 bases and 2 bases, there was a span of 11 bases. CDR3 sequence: CASTGHLQETQYF. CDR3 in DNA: TGTGCCAGCACCGGACACCTACAAGAGACCCAGTACTTC.

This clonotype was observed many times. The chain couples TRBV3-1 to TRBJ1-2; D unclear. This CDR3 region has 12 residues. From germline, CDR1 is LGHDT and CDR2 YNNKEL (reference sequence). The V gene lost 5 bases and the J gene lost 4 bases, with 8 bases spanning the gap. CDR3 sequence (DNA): TGTGCCAGCAGCATTCCGGGCTATGGCTACACCTTC. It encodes CASSIPGYGYTF.

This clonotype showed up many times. CDR3 amino acids: CASNELMHNEQFF. CDR3 nucleotides: TGTGCCAGCAATGAACTGATGCACAATGAGCAGTTCTTC. The chain has TRBV28 and TRBJ2-1; D ambiguous. Between the trimmed V and J ends, which lost 7 bases and 5 bases, there was a span of 12 bases. The CDR3 is made up of 13 amino acids. Germline CDR1 reads MDHEN; CDR2 reads SYDVKM.

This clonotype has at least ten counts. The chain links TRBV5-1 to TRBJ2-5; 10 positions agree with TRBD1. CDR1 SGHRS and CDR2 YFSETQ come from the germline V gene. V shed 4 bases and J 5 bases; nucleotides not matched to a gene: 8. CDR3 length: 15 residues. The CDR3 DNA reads TGCGCCAGCAGCATCCAGGGACAGGGGCGGGAGACCCAGTACTTC. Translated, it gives CASSIQGQGRETQYF.

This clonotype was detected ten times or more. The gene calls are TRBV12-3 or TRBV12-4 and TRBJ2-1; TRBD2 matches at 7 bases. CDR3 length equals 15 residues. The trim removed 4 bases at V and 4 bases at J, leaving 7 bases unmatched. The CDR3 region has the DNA TGTGCCAGCAGTTCCACGCGGGGGATGTACAATGAGCAGTTCTTC. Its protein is CASSSTRGMYNEQFF.

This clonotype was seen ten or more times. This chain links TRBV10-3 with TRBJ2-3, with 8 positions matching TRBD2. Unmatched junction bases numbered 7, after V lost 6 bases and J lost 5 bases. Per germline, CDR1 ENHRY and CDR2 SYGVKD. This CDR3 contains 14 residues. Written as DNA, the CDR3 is TGTGCCATCAGCTTCGGGGGGGGTAAAGATACGCAGTATTTT. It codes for CAISFGGGKDTQYF.

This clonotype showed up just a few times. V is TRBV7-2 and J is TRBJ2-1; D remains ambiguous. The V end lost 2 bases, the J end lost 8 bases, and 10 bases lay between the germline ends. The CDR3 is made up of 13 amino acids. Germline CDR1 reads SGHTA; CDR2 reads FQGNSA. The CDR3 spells CASSLPQLDEQFF. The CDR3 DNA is TGTGCCAGCAGCTTACCCCAACTTGATGAGCAGTTCTTC. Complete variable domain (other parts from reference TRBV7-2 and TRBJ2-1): GAGVSQSPSNKVTEKGKDVELRCDPISGHTALYWYRQSLGQGLEFLIYFQGNSAPDKSGLPSDRFSAERTGGSVSTLTIQRTQQEDSAVYLCASSLPQLDEQFFGPGTRLTVL.